Listed below are T cell receptor beta chains from one sample, sequenced in a study of long-term antiretroviral therapy in people with HIV. TCRdb keeps only in-frame clones here, not all; method: immunoSEQ multiplex PCR. The table lists about 35,000 clones, around 86% of them singletons. Sample: unsorted PBMCs, taken 1 year after starting antiretroviral therapy. The receptors shown here come from a man between 18 and 29 years old with HIV. The conserved cysteine and the conserved F or W are not part of the CDR3 here.

TRBV4-1,TRBJ2-7,ASSQASGSQYEQY
TRBV4-3,TRBJ2-3,ASSQDGGEGNTQY
TRBV9,TRBJ2-1,ASSIPGTGLNEQF
TRBV27,TRBJ2-1,ASSPIIAGRNEQF
TRBV19,TRBJ2-7,ASSTGTGSYEQY
TRBV5-4,TRBJ2-7,ASSNLMGGDYEQY
TRBV6-5,TRBJ2-1,ASSEGALGNEQF
TRBV19,TRBJ1-1,ASIRRGNTEAF
TRBV5-4,TRBJ1-2,AFLPGYT
TRBV19,TRBJ2-2,ASSIGQFANTGELF
TRBV15,TRBJ2-1,ATSTSHYNEQF
TRBV13,TRBJ1-3,ASSLGAGRSSGNTIY
TRBV6-5,TRBJ1-2,ASSRQGGGYGYT
TRBV7-9,TRBJ2-7,ASSLSTGVYEQY
TRBV5-1,TRBJ1-3,ASSGPDRAGGNTIY
TRBV7-2,TRBJ2-7,ASSLVGEWEQY
TRBV10-1,TRBJ2-3,ASSDVGLDRETDTQY
TRBV27,TRBJ1-1,ASSGVGGTNTEAF
TRBV6-5,TRBJ2-5,ASSYSPGMKETQY
TRBV6-5,TRBJ1-1,ASSNYPYEAF
TRBV9,TRBJ2-7,ASSVLSGSTYEQY
TRBV4-2,TRBJ2-2,ASSQVAGGPNTGELF
TRBV11-2,TRBJ2-1,ASSLGAGGGNEQF
TRBV29-1,TRBJ2-3,SVVVGRTDTQY
TRBV19,TRBJ2-7,ATQGANEQY
TRBV5-1,TRBJ1-1,ASSAHGTTNTEAF
TRBV11-3,TRBJ2-1,ASSLDFRMGGYNEQF
TRBV6-5,TRBJ1-1,ASSPQGMRTEAF
TRBV10-1,TRBJ1-1,ASSESGVPTEAF
TRBV5-4,TRBJ2-3,ASSPSSGHTDTQY
TRBV10-3,TRBJ1-2,AIRRTGNYGYT
TRBV7-9,TRBJ1-1,ASSSPRTEAF
TRBV15,TRBJ1-2,ATSPVPGNNYGYT
TRBV4-1,TRBJ1-6,ASSIPRTGPSSPLH
TRBV27,TRBJ2-7,ASRRSSYEQY
TRBV7-2,TRBJ1-5,ASSLPRGYQPQH
TRBV2,TRBJ2-7,ASSWGAAEQY
TRBV28,TRBJ2-3,ASSRKGADTQY
TRBV18,TRBJ2-7,ASSPSGGSYEQY
TRBV4-1,TRBJ1-1,ASSQERRMNTEAF
TRBV6-5,TRBJ2-7,ASSSSGYHSYEQY
TRBV4-1,TRBJ1-4,ASSHGTGDEKLF
TRBV9,TRBJ1-1,ASSPQGVRVNTEAF
TRBV6-1,TRBJ1-2,ASSEGSDIYGYT
TRBV14,TRBJ2-6,ASSQTQGAAPWANVLT
TRBV11-2,TRBJ1-2,ASSLFSDYGYT